This note documents a single T cell receptor (beta chain) sequence. As originally analysed: For nucleated cells, counts were estimated from reference gene primer amplification. The method was immunoSEQ multiplex PCR; TCRdb's version includes in-frame clones alone and lacks a portion of them. That table supplies the V and J calls and clone size; D and trimming were determined from the DNA. Among about 440,000 clones listed, 87% were seen once. These data are taken from a study of blood T cell repertoires in COVID-19. CDR3 length equals 14 residues. V gave up 1 base and J gave up 6 bases, with 13 bases separating them. Germline values: CDR1 SGHVS, CDR2 FNYEAQ.

The TCR sequence derives from a woman between 18 and 29 years old with acute COVID-19. Sequenced sample: PBMCs or T cells enriched from blood (not recorded which). This chain joins TRBV7-6 and TRBJ2-7; tentative D call: TRBD2 (5 bases). The CDR3, as DNA: TGTGCCAGCAGCTTAGACGCTAGCCGGGGCGAGCAGTACTTC. Translation gives CASSLDASRGEQYF.